Below, 30 T cell receptor beta chains from the same sample are listed, as sequenced in a study of blood T cells in healthy people across ages. A second PCR, run for roughly 6 to 11 cycles, used a sample-barcoded 5' primer plus a J-beta primer mix. MiXCR, applied by TCRdb to the 5' RACE reads, yields one record per CDR3 protein. The sample includes hundreds of thousands of distinct CDR3 sequences, about a quarter seen only once; the top ten take 3%. In addition, the sample was reused for a study of T cells of mothers and their children.

Specimen: blood. Receptor source: a boy aged 10-17 years in good health.

This clonotype was seen more than once but under ten times. The V and J genes are TRBV5-1 and TRBJ2-7; D is perhaps TRBD1 (5 bases). V was clipped by 0 bases and J by 0 bases, with 10 bases between them. In germline, CDR1 is SGHRS, CDR2 YFSETQ. The CDR3 runs to 15 residues. The CDR3, as DNA: TGCGCCAGCAGCTTGGTAAGCGACAGCTCCTACGAGCAGTACTTC. This translates into CASSLVSDSSYEQYF.

This clonotype was observed a handful of times. The chain employs TRBV18 and TRBJ1-1; D is ambiguous. This CDR3 comprises 16 residues. V was shortened by 4 bases and J by 11 bases, with 26 bases between the two germline ends. Germline V gene lookup returns CDR1 KGHSH and CDR2 LQKENI. In nucleotides, the CDR3 is TGTGCCAGCTCACGATCCACTGCGGGGAGGGAAATTATTGCTTTCTTT. As protein: CASSRSTAGREIIAFF.

This rearrangement joins TRBV6-1 to TRBJ2-2; the D gene is possibly TRBD2 (5 bases). Between the trimmed V and J ends, which lost 5 bases and 4 bases, there was a span of 11 bases. Germline lookup yields CDR1 MNHNS and CDR2 SASEGT. The CDR3 is 14 amino acids. Written as DNA, the CDR3 is TGTGCCAGCAGTTTACTAGGAGTCACCGGGGAGCTGTTTTTT. Residues: CASSLLGVTGELFF.

The gene calls are TRBV2 and TRBJ2-1; the D is unclear. CDR1 is SNHLY, CDR2 FYNNEI, per germline. Trimming shortened V by 11 bases and J by 6 bases, and 8 bases separated the two germline ends. The length of the CDR3 is 10 residues. The CDR3 DNA follows: TGTGCCCACTACTTCAATGAGCAGTTCTTC. Translated, it gives CAHYFNEQFF.

The rearrangement uses TRBV11-2 and TRBJ2-7; D may be TRBD2 (5 bases). Per germline, CDR1 SGHAT and CDR2 FQNNGV. This CDR3 spans 13 amino acids. Trimming removed 6 bases at V and 6 bases at J, with 15 bases between. The CDR3 nucleotides read TGTGCCAGCAGTTTTCCCGGGAAGGGCGAGCAGTACTTC. Protein product: CASSFPGKGEQYF.

Only a few counts were recorded for this clonotype. The V gene is TRBV2, the J gene TRBJ1-4, with D tentatively TRBD1 (6 bases). From germline, CDR1 is SNHLY and CDR2 FYNNEI. Trimming removed 4 bases from V and 3 bases from J, with 9 bases in between. The CDR3 runs to 14 residues. The CDR3 bases are TGTGCCAGCAGTGTTGGGGGCTCTAATGAAAAACTGTTTTTT. It translates to CASSVGGSNEKLFF.

In its sample, this clonotype was seen a few times. This rearrangement joins TRBV14 to TRBJ2-7; 10 nucleotides align to TRBD2. J gave up 4 bases and V 5 bases, and 17 bases lay outside the gene matches. Per germline, CDR1 SGHDN and CDR2 FVKESK. The CDR3 has 18 amino acids. In DNA form, the CDR3 reads TGTGCCAGCAGCTTTAGCGGGGGGCCGCGGTTGTGGGGGTACGAGCAGTACTTC. Translation: CASSFSGGPRLWGYEQYF.

This clonotype has a handful of counts. The chain employs TRBV14 and TRBJ2-1; possibly TRBD1 for D (6 bases). The assigned J gene may be wrong: the sequence end matches TRBJ2-5 better. Germline assignment: CDR1 SGHDN and CDR2 FVKESK. The CDR3 totals 15 residues. The CDR3, as DNA: TGTGCCAGCAGCCGGGTAGGGGGAAAAGGAGAGACCCAGTACTTC. Translated: CASSRVGGKGETQYF.

This clonotype has a handful of counts. The chain is built from TRBV6-5 and TRBJ1-2; a weak D match, TRBD1 (6 bases). CDR3 size: 16 residues. Trimming removed 6 bases at V and 1 base at J, with 18 bases between. CDR1 is MNHEY and CDR2 is SVGAGI in the germline V gene. In DNA form, the CDR3 reads TGTGCCAGCAGCCGATCCGGACAGATTAATAACTATGGCTACACCTTC. Encoded protein: CASSRSGQINNYGYTF.

The rearrangement links TRBV12-3 or TRBV12-4 to TRBJ2-5; a possible D gene is TRBD2 (6 bases). The CDR3 is 15 residues long. Deletions cut 1 base from V and 4 bases from J, with 13 bases between. CDR3 sequence reads: CASSLGSGEAETQYF. Here the CDR3 DNA reads TGTGCCAGCAGTTTAGGTTCGGGGGAGGCAGAGACCCAGTACTTC.

The chain employs TRBV20-1 and TRBJ2-3; the D call may be TRBD1 or TRBD2 (5 bases each). The ends were cut back, 2 bases at V and 1 base at J, with 13 bases in the middle. The CDR3 is made up of 15 amino acids. Germline CDR1 is DFQATT and CDR2 is SNEGSKA (reference sequence). The CDR3 protein is CSARRVGVGTDTQYF. DNA for the CDR3: TGCAGTGCTAGAAGGGTGGGGGTCGGCACAGATACGCAGTATTTT.

In regard to this clonotype: Mismatch with germline at one junction end may stem from a read error. This chain links TRBV10-3 with TRBJ2-2; D is undetermined. CDR1 and CDR2 (germline): ENHRY, SYGVKD. The CDR3 is 13 residues long. The CDR3 here is CAIGEPGPGELFF. The CDR3 DNA reads TGTGCCATCGGTGAGCCGGGCCCCGGGGAGCTGTTTTTT.

V and J are TRBV5-1 and TRBJ2-5; D may match TRBD1 or TRBD2 (5 bases each). V was cut by 2 bases and J by 1 base, with 12 bases left in between. Germline loops: CDR1 SGHRS, CDR2 YFSETQ. The CDR3 has 15 amino acids. In DNA, the CDR3 is TGCGCCAGCAGCTTTTCGGGACGGACCCAAGAGACCCAGTACTTC. Translated: CASSFSGRTQETQYF.

This clonotype has only a few counts. V gene TRBV7-2 combines with J gene TRBJ2-7, with D tentatively TRBD1 (6 bases). The CDR3 has 14 amino acids. Trimming removed 5 bases at V and 3 bases at J, with 14 bases between. Germline CDR1 SGHTA, CDR2 FQGNSA. The CDR3 sequence: CASSGWQDSYEQYF. The DNA of the CDR3 is TGTGCCAGCAGCGGTTGGCAGGACAGCTACGAGCAGTACTTC.

The chain links TRBV5-6 to TRBJ2-7; D remains unclear. CDR1 is SGHDT, CDR2 YYEEEE, per germline. The CDR3 length is 12 residues. Trimming removed 5 bases from V and 5 bases from J, with 11 bases in between. The CDR3 loop is CASSRVGDEQYF. The CDR3 DNA reads as TGTGCCAGCAGTAGGGTCGGCGACGAGCAGTACTTC.

This clonotype was found a few times. The chain uses TRBV12-3 or TRBV12-4 and TRBJ2-5, with 7 bases that match TRBD2. There are 13 residues in the CDR3. J was trimmed by 11 bases and V by 1 base; bases with no gene match: 7. The CDR3 DNA follows: TGTGCCAGCAGTTTAGGGGCAGGGAGGGTGCAGTACTTC. Protein product: CASSLGAGRVQYF.

The J gene is TRBJ2-3, the V gene TRBV5-1; D ambiguous. Trimming cost V 0 bases and J 7 bases, with 12 bases left between them. The CDR3 consists of 14 residues. Looked up from germline, CDR1 is SGHRS and CDR2 is YFSETQ. The CDR3 sequence: CASSLATGEHTQYF. The CDR3 DNA follows: TGCGCCAGCAGCTTGGCCACTGGTGAGCATACGCAGTATTTT.

The V call is TRBV7-9, the J call TRBJ2-3; TRBD2 might be the D (6 bases). Germline assignment: CDR1 SEHNR and CDR2 FQNEAQ (reference sequence). This CDR3 region has 14 residues. V was cut by 4 bases and J by 4 bases, with 12 bases left in between. CDR3 DNA sequence: TGTGCCAGCAGCTCTTCTTGGGGGGCAGATACGCAGTATTTT. Translating it yields CASSSSWGADTQYF.

A few counts support this clonotype. The chain has TRBV6-5 and TRBJ1-1, with TRBD1 matching 7 bases. V lost 6 bases to trimming and J lost 5 bases; unmatched junction nucleotides: 12. CDR1 MNHEY and CDR2 SVGAGI come from the germline V gene. This CDR3 has 15 amino acids. CDR3 amino acids: CASRPPGRGETEAFF. CDR3 coding DNA: TGTGCCAGCAGACCACCAGGCAGGGGGGAAACTGAAGCTTTCTTT.

The V call is TRBV12-3 or TRBV12-4, the J call TRBJ2-7, with D hard to call. This CDR3 has 13 amino acids. V lost 3 bases and J lost 2, with 8 bases in between. The CDR3 DNA reads TGTGCCAGCAGTTTTGCGTCCCCCTACGAGCAGTACTTC. Protein: CASSFASPYEQYF.

CDR3 DNA sequence: TGTGCCAGCAGCCAAGATCAAGGACTAGCGAACCAAGAGACCCAGTACTTC. Encoded protein: CASSQDQGLANQETQYF. The V and J genes are TRBV4-2 and TRBJ2-5; TRBD2 agrees at 9 bases. Germline CDR1 LGHNA, CDR2 YNFKEQ. CDR3 length: 17 amino acids. V dropped 0 bases and J dropped 0; count of bases not matched to a gene: 5.

There are a few counts of this clonotype. This chain uses TRBV13 with TRBJ2-5; D might be TRBD1 (5 bases). The tail of the sequence fits TRBJ2-7 better, so the J call may be wrong. Looked up from germline, CDR1 is PRHDT and CDR2 is FYEKMQ (reference sequence). The length of the CDR3 is 16 residues. The CDR3 nucleotides read TGTGCCAGCAGCAAGGTGGGGCGGCCGCTAATTTACGAGCAGTACTTC. It yields the protein CASSKVGRPLIYEQYF.

The gene calls are TRBV12-3 or TRBV12-4 and TRBJ2-2, with a tentative D call TRBD2 (5 bases). This CDR3 has 15 residues. V was trimmed by 4 bases and J by 4 bases, leaving 13 bases between them. As DNA, the CDR3 is TGTGCCAGCAGTTCTAGAGGTGCGGGCACCGGGGAGCTGTTTTTT. Amino acids: CASSSRGAGTGELFF.

This clonotype has a handful of counts. The V and J genes are TRBV12-3 or TRBV12-4 and TRBJ1-3; D gene unclear. There are 13 residues in the CDR3. The V and J ends lost 6 bases and 4 bases respectively, with 10 bases between them. CDR3 loop: CASSPFGGNTIYF. The CDR3 nucleotides are TGTGCCAGCAGCCCCTTTGGGGGAAACACCATATATTTT.

The genes are TRBV20-1 and TRBJ1-5; D uncertain. V lost 6 bases, J lost 1 base, and 13 bases lay in between. CDR1 is DFQATT, CDR2 SNEGSKA, per germline (reference sequence). The CDR3 extends over 14 amino acids. In DNA, the CDR3 is TGCAGTGCAGTAAAATTGGGGAGCAATCAGCCCCAGCATTTT. It specifies CSAVKLGSNQPQHF.

The chain employs TRBV27 and TRBJ2-4, with D perhaps TRBD2 (6 bases). CDR1 and CDR2 from the germline V gene are MNHEY and SMNVEV (reference sequence). The CDR3 covers 14 residues. V was trimmed by 2 bases and J by 9 bases, leaving 14 bases between them. The CDR3: CASSLTGTPPIQYF. The CDR3 coding sequence is TGTGCCAGCAGTTTAACTGGGACTCCACCCATTCAGTACTTC.

The CDR3 protein is CSARAGYLNEKLFF. The CDR3 nucleotides read TGCAGTGCTAGAGCTGGGTATTTGAATGAAAAACTGTTTTTT. The chain combines TRBV20-1 with TRBJ1-4; no firm D call. This CDR3 contains 14 residues. The V gene's germline CDR1 is DFQATT and CDR2 SNEGSKA (reference sequence). Trimming stripped 1 base from V and 5 bases from J, with 11 bases between.

Concerning this clonotype: At one boundary the junction diverges from the germline segment, which might be a read error. The V call is TRBV7-4, the J call TRBJ2-3, with no clear D. CDR1 is SGHVT and CDR2 is SQSDAQ in the germline V gene. CDR3 length equals 10 residues. The CDR3 nucleotides are TGCCGCCATCCCACAGATACGCAGTATTTT. As protein: CRHPTDTQYF.

This clonotype was found a few times. This sequence joins TRBV6-5 and TRBJ2-2, with a weak D call TRBD2 (6 bases). This CDR3 spans 12 amino acids. The ends were cut back, 8 bases at V and 4 bases at J, with 8 bases in the middle. Germline loops: CDR1 MNHEY, CDR2 SVGAGI. The CDR3 is CASLAATGELFF. DNA for the CDR3: TGTGCCAGCTTAGCGGCCACCGGGGAGCTGTTTTTT.

This clonotype occurred many times. The chain uses TRBV28 and TRBJ2-5, with 7 bases fitting TRBD2. The V segment lost 6 bases and the J segment 4 bases; nucleotides outside the gene matches: 8. The CDR3 is 14 residues long. Germline V CDR1 and CDR2: MDHEN, SYDVKM. The CDR3 coding sequence is TGTGCCAGCAGCCCCGGGGGGAAAGGAGAGACCCAGTACTTC. Encoded protein: CASSPGGKGETQYF.